Below are 11 T cell receptor beta chains sequenced from a single sample in a study of blood T cell repertoires in COVID-19. TCRdb's table, derived via immunoSEQ multiplex PCR, lists solely in-frame clones and lacks some. The sample has under 350,000 clones, 85% seen once. Sequencing was done on a sample of peripheral blood. Receptors originate from a human donor in a cohort sampled during active COVID-19.

This chain uses TRBV27 with TRBJ2-7; D may be TRBD2 (6 bases). The V end was cut by 4 bases, the J end by 1 base, with 11 bases between. CDR3 length: 14 residues. Germline V gives CDR1 MNHEY, CDR2 SMNVEV (reference sequence). DNA of the CDR3: TGTGCCAGCAGTTCAGCAGGACTATCCTACGAGCAGTACTTC. It yields the protein CASSSAGLSYEQYF.

The chain combines TRBV6-6 with TRBJ1-1; D not certain. Germline loops: CDR1 MNHNY, CDR2 SVGAGI (reference sequence). Deletions cut 2 bases from V and 8 bases from J, with 12 bases between. CDR3 size: 13 residues. Written as DNA, the CDR3 is TGTGCCAGCAGTTACCGTGACAAGGCCGAAGCTTTCTTT. Its translation is CASSYRDKAEAFF.

Remarks on this clone: Other DNA sequences of this sample code for an identical CDR3. V and J are TRBV6-1 and TRBJ1-1; tentative D call: TRBD1 (5 bases). Deletions cut 3 bases from V and 5 bases from J, with 10 bases between. The CDR3 loop spans 13 amino acids. Germline-derived CDR1 and CDR2 are MNHNS and SASEGT. The CDR3 loop is CASSDRAVTEAFF. The CDR3 DNA is TGTGCCAGCAGTGACAGGGCGGTAACTGAAGCTTTCTTT.

This clone was seen just once. The chain couples TRBV2 to TRBJ1-1; no clear D gene. Per germline, CDR1 SNHLY and CDR2 FYNNEI. The CDR3 runs 13 residues. Trimming took off 6 bases at V and 7 bases at J, with 15 bases between the two ends. Here the CDR3 reads CASSEGWIGEAFF. As DNA, the CDR3 is TGTGCCAGCAGCGAGGGTTGGATTGGTGAAGCTTTCTTT.

Worth noting for this clone: Additional DNA sequences in this sample encode the identical CDR3. The rearrangement joins TRBV3-1 (or the pseudogene TRBV3-2) to TRBJ1-5; D call uncertain. Germline CDR1 is LGHDT and CDR2 is YNNKEL (reference sequence). With 4 bases removed from V and 4 bases from J, the gap between germline ends came to 5 bases. CDR3 length: 12 amino acids. DNA of the CDR3: TGTGCCAGCAGCCGAGGTAATCAGCCCCAGCATTTT. It encodes CASSRGNQPQHF.

The V gene is TRBV6-2 or TRBV6-3, the J gene TRBJ2-7; perhaps TRBD2 as D (5 bases). Trimming shortened V by 2 bases and J by 6 bases, and 11 bases separated the two germline ends. The CDR3 totals 13 residues. Germline lookup yields CDR1 MNHEY and CDR2 SVGEGT. The CDR3: CASSYPLRGEQYF. The CDR3 coding sequence is TGTGCCAGCAGTTACCCCCTCCGGGGCGAGCAGTACTTC.

The V call is TRBV18, the J call TRBJ2-1, with 11 bases that match TRBD2. V was clipped by 0 bases and J by 8 bases; unmatched bases: 6. The CDR3 loop spans 16 amino acids. Germline CDR1 and CDR2: KGHSH and LQKENI. The CDR3 here is CASSPPLAGGLYEQFF. CDR3 nucleotides: TGTGCCAGCTCACCACCTTTAGCGGGGGGGCTTTATGAGCAGTTCTTC.

This chain's CDR3 is CASSAKLAGGDEQYF. In DNA, the CDR3 is TGCGCCAGCAGCGCCAAACTAGCGGGGGGTGACGAGCAGTACTTC. J is TRBJ2-7 and V is TRBV5-1; 12 bases are shared with TRBD2. This CDR3 region has 15 residues. Per the germline V gene, CDR1 is SGHRS and CDR2 is YFSETQ. The junction had 7 bases not matched to a gene; V was cut back by 4 bases and J by 5 bases.

This clone was seen once. V and J are TRBV5-1 and TRBJ2-1, with D possibly being TRBD2 (6 bases). The V and J ends lost 3 bases and 1 base respectively, with 23 bases between them. The CDR3 runs to 19 residues. Germline CDR1 SGHRS, CDR2 YFSETQ. The CDR3 reads CASSSTGTVSYRSYNEQFF. Written as DNA, the CDR3 is TGCGCCAGCAGCTCCACCGGGACTGTCAGCTATAGGTCCTACAATGAGCAGTTCTTC. Supplemented by reference TRBV5-1 and TRBJ2-1, the full variable domain reads KAGVTQTPRYLIKTRGQQVTLSCSPISGHRSVSWYQQTPGQGLQFLFEYFSETQRNKGNFPGRFSGRQFSNSRSEMNVSTLELGDSALYLCASSSTGTVSYRSYNEQFFGPGTRLTVL.

The table lists this clone with a few counts. This chain joins TRBV11-2 and TRBJ1-1, with 9 bases lining up with TRBD1. There are 18 residues in the CDR3. Germline CDR1 SGHAT, CDR2 FQNNGV. The V segment lost 8 bases and the J segment 0 bases; nucleotides outside the gene matches: 16. The CDR3, as DNA: TGTGCCAGCCTGAAGAGAACAGGGGGCGCAAAGATGAACACTGAAGCTTTCTTT. Amino acid sequence: CASLKRTGGAKMNTEAFF. Together with reference TRBV11-2 and TRBJ1-1, the CDR3 gives the full variable domain: EAGVAQSPRYKIIEKRQSVAFWCNPISGHATLYWYQQILGQGPKLLIQFQNNGVVDDSQLPKDRFSAERLKGVDSTLKIQPAKLEDSAVYLCASLKRTGGAKMNTEAFFGQGTRLTVV.

This clone was recorded a few times. The genes are TRBV24-1 and TRBJ1-1; no clear D gene. V was clipped by 9 bases and J by 3 bases, with 7 bases between them. This CDR3 is built from 11 residues. The germline V gene encodes CDR1 KGHDR and CDR2 SFDVKD. The CDR3 is CATEGDTEAFF. The CDR3 coding sequence is TGTGCCACCGAGGGTGACACTGAAGCTTTCTTT.